Following are 27 T cell receptor beta chains from one sample sequenced in a study of a mutant IDH1 vaccine in newly diagnosed glioma. Time point noted: week 23, last vaccination. In the vaccine, a single dose held 300 ug of the mutant IDH1 20-mer peptide, along with topical imiquimod. The method was immunoSEQ multiplex PCR; TCRdb's version includes in-frame clones alone and lacks a portion of them. The sample lists over 50,000 clones, about 87% occurring once. These receptors' targets are unknown. The material sequenced was PBMCs, taken from a glioma patient whose treatment included an IDH1 peptide vaccine. The receptors stem from a man between 18 and 35 years old with glioma.

The chain couples TRBV2 to TRBJ2-7; 7 positions agree with TRBD1. CDR1 is SNHLY, CDR2 FYNNEI, per germline. This CDR3 spans 11 amino acids. The V gene end was trimmed by 6 bases and the J gene end by 7 bases; junction bases not matched to a gene: 3. Here the CDR3 reads CASRGQLEQYF. Written as DNA, the CDR3 is TGTGCCAGCAGGGGACAGCTAGAGCAGTACTTC. Complete variable domain (other parts from reference TRBV2 and TRBJ2-7): EPEVTQTPSHQVTQMGQEVILRCVPISNHLYFYWYRQILGQKVEFLVSFYNNEISEKSEIFDDQFSVERPDGSNFTLKIRSTKLEDSAMYFCASRGQLEQYFGPGTRLTVT.

This clone was found a few times. The rearrangement links TRBV4-2 to TRBJ1-4; 8 bases fit TRBD1. This CDR3 has 15 residues. In germline, CDR1 is LGHNA, CDR2 YNFKEQ. V shed 1 base, J shed 6 bases, and the junction held 4 bases outside the gene matches. The DNA of the CDR3 is TGTGCCAGCAGCCAAGGGACAGGGTCCCATGAAAAACTGTTTTTT. This sequence encodes CASSQGTGSHEKLFF.

This rearrangement joins TRBV19 to TRBJ2-7, with 7 bases matching TRBD1. CDR3 length: 14 amino acids. The V gene's germline CDR1 is LNHDA and CDR2 SQIVND (reference sequence). V lost 4 bases and J lost 1; bases outside the gene matches: 4. CDR3 sequence (DNA): TGTGCCAGTAGTAGGGACAGTAGATCCTACGAGCAGTACTTC. Its protein product is CASSRDSRSYEQYF.

The chain employs TRBV6-1 and TRBJ2-1; D is unresolved. CDR1 MNHNS and CDR2 SASEGT come from the germline V gene. Trimming stripped 2 bases from V and 4 bases from J, with 6 bases between. CDR3 length: 13 amino acids. In DNA form, the CDR3 reads TGTGCCAGCAGTGAACCCACGTACAATGAGCAGTTCTTC. It encodes CASSEPTYNEQFF.

This rearrangement joins TRBV5-6 to TRBJ1-1, with TRBD1 identical over 7 bases. The V segment lost 1 base and the J segment 3 bases; nucleotides outside the gene matches: 12. The CDR3 has 17 amino acids. CDR1 is SGHDT and CDR2 is YYEEEE in the germline V gene. In DNA form, the CDR3 reads TGTGCCAGCAGCTTGCCCGGGACAGACATCGAGGACACTGAAGCTTTCTTT. This translates into CASSLPGTDIEDTEAFF.

This clone appeared once. The J gene is TRBJ2-3, the V gene TRBV4-2; TRBD2 might be the D (6 bases). V lost 4 bases to trimming and J lost 2 bases, with 7 bases between them. Germline V lookup: CDR1 LGHNA, CDR2 YNFKEQ. CDR3 length: 13 residues. In DNA form, the CDR3 reads TGTGCCAGCAGCCGGGACTCCACAGATACGCAGTATTTT. As protein: CASSRDSTDTQYF.

The rearrangement links TRBV2 to TRBJ2-7; D is possibly TRBD1 or TRBD2 (6 bases each). The CDR3 extends over 16 amino acids. Germline V gives CDR1 SNHLY, CDR2 FYNNEI. With 0 bases removed from V and 4 bases from J, the gap between germline ends came to 16 bases. CDR3 sequence (DNA): TGTGCCAGCAGTGAAGCGTCCCGGGGGCAAGAGTACGAGCAGTACTTC. It codes for CASSEASRGQEYEQYF.

This clone has only a few counts. This chain links TRBV7-9 with TRBJ1-1; D not resolved. In germline, CDR1 is SEHNR, CDR2 FQNEAQ (reference sequence). The length of the CDR3 is 14 residues. The ends were cut back, 1 base at V and 4 bases at J, with 10 bases in the middle. CDR3: CASSLVAGSTEAFF. The DNA of the CDR3 is TGTGCCAGCAGCTTAGTCGCGGGGAGCACTGAAGCTTTCTTT.

This clone came up a few times. The chain combines TRBV7-9 with TRBJ1-1; D is possibly TRBD1 (6 bases). V gave up 1 base and J gave up 2 bases, with 8 bases separating them. The CDR3 contains 14 residues. Germline CDR1 reads SEHNR; CDR2 reads FQNEAQ (reference sequence). CDR3 bases: TGTGCCAGCAGCTTAGTCAGGGGCAACACTGAAGCTTTCTTT. As protein: CASSLVRGNTEAFF.

This clone appeared once. The chain is built from TRBV7-9 and TRBJ1-1; the D gene is possibly TRBD1 (5 bases). Per germline, CDR1 SEHNR and CDR2 FQNEAQ (reference sequence). The V end was cut by 0 bases, the J end by 7 bases, with 9 bases between. This CDR3 spans 13 amino acids. CDR3: CASSLAGDGEAFF. The CDR3 nucleotides read TGTGCCAGCAGCTTAGCGGGGGACGGTGAAGCTTTCTTT. The full variable domain, completed using reference TRBV7-9 and TRBJ1-1, is DTGVSQNPRHKITKRGQNVTFRCDPISEHNRLYWYRQTLGQGPEFLTYFQNEAQLEKSRLLSDRFSAERPKGSFSTLEIQRTEQGDSAMYLCASSLAGDGEAFFGQGTRLTVV.

In regard to this clone: Other nucleotide sequences in the sample specify the same CDR3. The genes are TRBV7-9 and TRBJ2-2, with D hard to call. The CDR3 length is 13 residues. CDR1 and CDR2 from the germline V gene are SEHNR and FQNEAQ (reference sequence). V gave up 5 bases and J gave up 1 base, with 5 bases separating them. CDR3 sequence (DNA): TGTGCCAGCAGCCCGGAGAACACCGGGGAGCTGTTTTTT. Amino acids: CASSPENTGELFF.

The rearrangement links TRBV18 to TRBJ1-1, with D perhaps TRBD1 (5 bases). The ends were cut back, 3 bases at V and 7 bases at J, with 12 bases in the middle. The germline CDR1 and CDR2 sequences are KGHSH and LQKENI. The CDR3 covers 13 residues. This chain's CDR3 is CASSPRRDHEAFF. DNA of the CDR3: TGTGCCAGCTCACCCCGGCGGGACCATGAAGCTTTCTTT.

The chain combines TRBV5-1 with TRBJ1-4; no clear D gene. The V end was cut by 5 bases, the J end by 0 bases, with 11 bases between. Germline CDR1 and CDR2: SGHRS and YFSETQ. This CDR3 contains 15 residues. Here the CDR3 reads CASSPGRATNEKLFF. In DNA form, the CDR3 reads TGCGCCAGCAGTCCCGGACGGGCAACTAATGAAAAACTGTTTTTT.

The V gene is TRBV29-1, the J gene TRBJ2-5, with a weak D call TRBD1 (6 bases). Germline CDR1 SQVTM, CDR2 ANQGSEA. Trimming left V 8 bases short and J 5 bases short, with 21 bases between. The CDR3 has 14 residues. The CDR3 nucleotides are TGCAGCTTCGTGGGGGCCGGCAGGATGGAGACCCAGTACTTC. Its protein is CSFVGAGRMETQYF.

CDR3 amino acids: CASSQGRGDQPQHF. In DNA form, the CDR3 reads TGCGCCAGCAGCCAAGGGAGAGGGGATCAGCCCCAGCATTTT. V is TRBV4-3 and J is TRBJ1-5, with TRBD1 as a possible D gene (5 bases). V was shortened by 1 base and J by 5 bases, with 9 bases between the two germline ends. The germline CDR1 and CDR2 sequences are LGHNA and YSLEER. The CDR3 runs 14 residues.

The gene calls are TRBV7-2 and TRBJ2-1; D remains ambiguous. Germline V CDR1 and CDR2: SGHTA, FQGNSA. The CDR3 consists of 14 residues. V was trimmed by 5 bases and J by 8 bases, leaving 16 bases between them. DNA for the CDR3: TGTGCCAGCAGCCTCCGGACCCCGTCCGATGAGCAGTTCTTC. Protein sequence: CASSLRTPSDEQFF. Using reference TRBV7-2 and TRBJ2-1 for the parts outside the CDR3, the full variable domain is GAGVSQSPSNKVTEKGKDVELRCDPISGHTALYWYRQSLGQGLEFLIYFQGNSAPDKSGLPSDRFSAERTGGSVSTLTIQRTQQEDSAVYLCASSLRTPSDEQFFGPGTRLTVL.

On this clone: A junction end diverges from the germline sequence, so it may reflect a read error. This chain joins TRBV30 and TRBJ1-1, with D tentatively TRBD1 (6 bases). This CDR3 comprises 11 residues. The germline gives CDR1 GTSNPN, CDR2 SVGIG (reference sequence). Here the CDR3 reads CAWSARLQGSF. The CDR3, as DNA: TGTGCCTGGAGTGCACGGCTACAGGGTTCATTT.

V usage is TRBV28 and J usage is TRBJ1-1, with TRBD1 identical over 7 bases. This CDR3 region has 13 residues. V lost 6 bases, J lost 5 bases, and 6 bases stayed unmatched. Germline loops: CDR1 MDHEN, CDR2 SYDVKM. The chain's CDR3 is CASRPGQVTEAFF. As DNA, the CDR3 is TGTGCCAGCAGGCCCGGACAGGTGACTGAAGCTTTCTTT.

This clone was recorded once. The V and J genes are TRBV4-1 and TRBJ2-1; 7 bases line up with TRBD1. The germline V gene has CDR1 MGHRA and CDR2 YSYEKL. With 4 bases clipped from V and 12 bases from J, the junction kept 21 bases outside the gene matches. The length of the CDR3 is 17 residues. The CDR3 coding sequence is TGCGCCAGCAGCCGGACAGGCCTGACTCTACAGCCTGGGCCGCAGTTCTTC. The encoded protein is CASSRTGLTLQPGPQFF.

The gene calls are TRBV15 and TRBJ1-1, with a possible D match to TRBD1 (6 bases). Germline CDR1 LNHNV, CDR2 YYDKDF (reference sequence). V shed 2 bases and J shed 0 bases, with 16 bases lying between them. The CDR3 sequence is 17 residues long. CDR3 sequence (DNA): TGTGCCACCAGCAGATTAAGACAGGAGCTCATGAACACTGAAGCTTTCTTT. It codes for CATSRLRQELMNTEAFF.

The chain links TRBV27 to TRBJ2-1; 7 nucleotides agree with TRBD1. The germline V gene has CDR1 MNHEY and CDR2 SMNVEV (reference sequence). CDR3 length: 15 amino acids. The junction had 11 bases not matched to a gene; V was cut back by 10 bases and J by 2 bases. CDR3 in amino acids: CATSWDSPAYNEQFF. The CDR3 region has the DNA TGTGCCACAAGCTGGGACAGCCCTGCCTACAATGAGCAGTTCTTC.

In its sample, this clone was seen once. The gene calls are TRBV5-1 and TRBJ1-2; TRBD1 matches at 7 bases. CDR1 and CDR2 from the germline V gene are SGHRS and YFSETQ. After removal of 1 base from V and 8 bases from J, the junction contained 8 bases not matched to a gene. The CDR3 covers 14 residues. The CDR3 DNA is TGCGCCAGCAGCTTGAGCCAGGGGGTGTTCGGCTACACCTTC. Translation: CASSLSQGVFGYTF.

The genes are TRBV4-3 and TRBJ1-6, with D possibly being TRBD1 (5 bases). The CDR3 contains 16 residues. Germline loops: CDR1 LGHNA, CDR2 YSLEER. V was pared by 2 bases and J by 7 bases, with 15 bases between. The CDR3 nucleotides read TGCGCCAGCAGCCAACTAGTAGGAGGGGACAATTCACCCCTCCACTTT. Its translation: CASSQLVGGDNSPLHF.

The chain has TRBV28 and TRBJ2-7, with 8 bases fitting TRBD1. Trimming removed 6 bases from V and 0 bases from J; junction bases left unmatched: 4. The CDR3 extends over 14 amino acids. Germline CDR1 MDHEN, CDR2 SYDVKM. The CDR3 sequence is CASSLRGLSYEQYF. In DNA, the CDR3 is TGTGCCAGCAGCCTCAGGGGGCTCTCCTACGAGCAGTACTTC.

The chain carries TRBV4-1 and TRBJ1-5, with 8 bases fitting TRBD1. The ends lost 2 bases at V and 5 bases at J; junction bases unmatched: 5. CDR3 length: 15 amino acids. Germline V gene sequence: CDR1 MGHRA, CDR2 YSYEKL. DNA for the CDR3: TGCGCCAGCAGCCAACCGGACAGGGTACATCAGCCCCAGCATTTT. Translation: CASSQPDRVHQPQHF.

The rearrangement joins TRBV7-8 to TRBJ2-7; D unclear. There are 15 residues in the CDR3. CDR1 is SGHVS and CDR2 is FQNEAQ in the germline V gene. Trimming removed 4 bases from V and 3 bases from J, with 16 bases in between. This CDR3 is CASSSHRVTHYEQYF. The CDR3 DNA reads as TGTGCCAGCAGCTCACACAGAGTTACACACTACGAGCAGTACTTC.

V and J are TRBV6-1 and TRBJ2-5, with 10 bases aligning to TRBD1. Germline CDR1 MNHNS, CDR2 SASEGT. The CDR3 is 15 amino acids. With 10 bases clipped from V and 2 bases from J, the junction kept 10 bases outside the gene matches. CDR3 DNA: TGTGCCACTCCTGGAGACAGGGGGCTACAAGAGACCCAGTACTTC. Residues: CATPGDRGLQETQYF.